These 11 T cell receptor beta chains originate from one sample sequenced in a study of cytomegalovirus exposure and HLA in healthy donors. PCR involved 60 Vbeta and 13 Jbeta primers. Clones were sequenced by immunoSEQ multiplex PCR, and TCRdb holds only the in-frame ones, with some missing. The data contain around 160,000 clones, over 70% of them singletons. The sample taken for sequencing was PBMCs. The receptors derive from a male donor in good health and CMV-seropositive.

The chain is built from TRBV6-5 and TRBJ2-3, with 7 bases aligning to TRBD1. V trimming: 0 bases; J trimming: 5 bases; junction bases outside the gene matches: 8. Germline CDR1 reads MNHEY; CDR2 reads SVGAGI. The CDR3 is 16 amino acids. The CDR3 DNA reads TGTGCCAGCAGTTACTCGGGCGGACAGGCCCAAGATACGCAGTATTTT. This encodes CASSYSGGQAQDTQYF.

The rearrangement uses TRBV10-3 and TRBJ2-7; the D gene is possibly TRBD1 (6 bases). This CDR3 is 12 amino acids long. Germline CDR1 ENHRY, CDR2 SYGVKD. V dropped 5 bases and J dropped 3 bases, with 8 bases sitting between them. The CDR3 is CAISKDSYEQYF. CDR3 sequence (DNA): TGTGCCATCAGTAAGGACAGCTACGAGCAGTACTTC.

This chain uses TRBV6-5 with TRBJ1-5, with D hard to call. Germline-derived CDR1 and CDR2 are MNHEY and SVGAGI. The CDR3 runs to 13 residues. Trimming pared 0 bases from V and 11 bases from J, leaving 11 bases between. This CDR3 reads CASSYSSIASQHF. The CDR3, as DNA: TGTGCCAGCAGTTACTCGAGTATTGCTTCCCAGCATTTT.

The chain joins TRBV10-2 to TRBJ1-2; D remains unclear. Trimming pared 8 bases from V and 0 bases from J, leaving 19 bases between. Germline V lookup: CDR1 WSHSY, CDR2 SAAADI. This CDR3 spans 16 amino acids. The CDR3 DNA reads as TGCGCCAGCGTCCCAAGTAACTCTCCAACTAACTATGGCTACACCTTC. Its translation is CASVPSNSPTNYGYTF.

About this clone itself: Other DNA sequences from this sample encode an identical CDR3 as well. V and J are TRBV11-2 and TRBJ2-7, with 9 bases that match TRBD1. Germline-derived CDR1 and CDR2 are SGHAT and FQNNGV. The CDR3 has 14 residues. V lost 3 bases and J lost 1; bases outside the gene matches: 1. CDR3 sequence (DNA): TGTGCCAGCAGCTTCGGACAGGGGTCCTACGAGCAGTACTTC. This encodes CASSFGQGSYEQYF.

The chain combines TRBV4-1 with TRBJ2-7, with D unclear. The V gene's germline CDR1 is MGHRA and CDR2 YSYEKL. The ends were cut back, 0 bases at V and 3 bases at J, with 6 bases in the middle. The CDR3 contains 13 residues. CDR3 in amino acids: CASSQDAGYEQYF. CDR3 DNA: TGCGCCAGCAGCCAAGATGCCGGCTACGAGCAGTACTTC.

The chain recombines TRBV5-1 with TRBJ2-1, with 7 nucleotides matching TRBD1. The germline CDR1 and CDR2 sequences are SGHRS and YFSETQ. CDR3 length equals 13 residues. The V and J ends lost 5 bases and 7 bases, in that order; junction bases with no gene match: 6. This CDR3 reads CASRTDRVNEQFF. As DNA, the CDR3 is TGCGCCAGCAGGACAGACAGGGTTAATGAGCAGTTCTTC.

V is TRBV19 and J is TRBJ1-4, with TRBD1 as a possible D gene (5 bases). The germline gives CDR1 LNHDA, CDR2 SQIVND (reference sequence). V gave up 3 bases and J gave up 4 bases, with 12 bases separating them. CDR3 size: 15 residues. In DNA, the CDR3 is TGTGCCAGTAGTATGGGACGGGGGTATAATGAAAAACTGTTTTTT. Protein: CASSMGRGYNEKLFF.

The genes are TRBV7-9 and TRBJ1-2, with TRBD1 matching 8 bases. Per the germline V gene, CDR1 is SEHNR and CDR2 is FQNEAQ (reference sequence). J gave up 7 bases and V 5 bases, and 9 bases lay outside the gene matches. The CDR3 length is 14 residues. The DNA of the CDR3 is TGTGCCAGCAGCACGCCAGGGGGCGATTCTGGCTACACCTTC. Translating it yields CASSTPGGDSGYTF.

This sequence joins TRBV18 and TRBJ1-1; D is ambiguous. V shed 6 bases and J shed 9 bases, with 17 bases lying between them. This CDR3 comprises 13 residues. Per the germline V gene, CDR1 is KGHSH and CDR2 is LQKENI. The CDR3 DNA follows: TGTGCCAGCTCTCCGGGTGGGGAGGTTAAAGCTTTCTTT. It specifies CASSPGGEVKAFF. The whole variable domain, remainder taken from reference TRBV18 and TRBJ1-1, is NAGVMQNPRHLVRRRGQEARLRCSPMKGHSHVYWYRQLPEEGLKFMVYLQKENIIDESGMPKERFSAEFPKEGPSILRIQQVVRGDSAAYFCASSPGGEVKAFFGQGTRLTVV.

The chain has TRBV29-1 and TRBJ2-2; 7 bases are shared with TRBD2. This CDR3 spans 12 amino acids. Germline CDR1 is SQVTM and CDR2 is ANQGSEA. The CDR3 region has the DNA TGCAGGAGTCCGGGGGGCACCGGGGAGCTGTTTTTT. This codes for CRSPGGTGELFF.